These 28 T cell receptor beta chains came from one sample sequenced in a study of T cells in Graves' hyperthyroidism and ophthalmopathy. The TCR beta CDR3 regions underwent amplification using RNA transcripts as the source. The HTBI primer set served for first-round RT-PCR of the TCR CDR3. TCRdb re-analysed the multiplex PCR reads in MiXCR, keeping a single row per CDR3 protein. Altogether over 300,000 distinct CDR3 sequences are present, about 15% being singletons, with the ten largest covering 11%. Sequencing input: blood. The receptor set was obtained from a woman aged 60 to 75 with Graves' hyperthyroidism.

Ten or more counts support this clonotype. V is TRBV6-5 and J is TRBJ1-2; no definite D call. V was cut by 2 bases and J by 4 bases, with 17 bases left in between. Germline CDR1 reads MNHEY; CDR2 reads SVGAGI. CDR3 length: 16 amino acids. CDR3 sequence (DNA): TGTGCCAGCAGTTACATCGAACTGACCGAGAGCTATGGCTACACCTTC. This translates into CASSYIELTESYGYTF.

This clonotype was seen at least ten times. J is TRBJ2-5 and V is TRBV7-3, with TRBD2 matching 13 bases. With 4 bases clipped from V and 7 bases from J, the junction kept 6 bases outside the gene matches. Germline lookup yields CDR1 SGHTA and CDR2 FQGTGA. The CDR3 totals 15 residues. CDR3 bases: TGTGCCAGCAGCTCTGGACTAGCGGGGGTGCGGACCCAGTACTTC. Amino acids: CASSSGLAGVRTQYF.

Worth noting for this clonotype: With a much larger clone just one base away, this may be a read error. This sequence joins TRBV30 and TRBJ1-5; TRBD1 might be the D (6 bases). The CDR3 consists of 13 residues. Germline CDR1 reads GTSNPN; CDR2 reads SVGIG (reference sequence). The CDR3: CARSGQHNQPQHF. CDR3 bases: TGTGCCCGGAGTGGACAGCACAATCAGCCCCAGCATTTT. Using reference TRBV30 and TRBJ1-5 for the parts outside the CDR3, the full variable domain is SQTIHQWPATLVQPVGSPLSLECTVEGTSNPNLYWYRQAAGRGLQLLFYSVGIGQISSEVPQNLSASRPQDRQFILSSKKLLLSDSGFYLCARSGQHNQPQHFGDGTRLSIL.

The CDR3 sequence: CASSLAGAHSPLHF. In DNA form, the CDR3 reads TGTGCCAGCAGCCTTGCAGGGGCGCATTCACCCCTCCACTTT. The chain joins TRBV3-1 to TRBJ1-6; maybe TRBD1 (6 bases). Germline CDR1 reads LGHDT; CDR2 reads YNNKEL (reference sequence). CDR3 length equals 14 residues. V was trimmed by 4 bases and J by 8 bases, leaving 12 bases between them.

On this clonotype: One base away lies a much larger clone, so this may be a sequencing read error. The chain employs TRBV5-1 and TRBJ2-1; the match to TRBD2 covers 10 bases. This CDR3 region has 15 residues. From germline, CDR1 is SGHRS and CDR2 YFSETQ. The CDR3 spells CANSLWTSGNNEQFF. The CDR3 nucleotides read TGCGCCAACAGCTTGTGGACTAGCGGTAACAATGAGCAGTTCTTC.

Ten or more counts support this clonotype. The chain employs TRBV6-1 and TRBJ1-1; 7 bases fit TRBD1. This CDR3 has 16 amino acids. Germline-derived CDR1 and CDR2 are MNHNS and SASEGT. The V segment lost 6 bases and the J segment 4 bases; nucleotides outside the gene matches: 14. CDR3 sequence (DNA): TGTGCCAGCAGATCTGGAAGGGGGCGAGGTAGCACTGAAGCTTTCTTT. Protein sequence: CASRSGRGRGSTEAFF.

The table lists this clonotype with many counts. This chain uses TRBV12-3 or TRBV12-4 with TRBJ2-1; tentative D call: TRBD1 (6 bases). The length of the CDR3 is 15 residues. V was pared by 8 bases and J by 7 bases, with 21 bases between. Here the CDR3 reads CASLRGRGEVNEQFF. CDR3 nucleotide sequence: TGTGCCAGCCTAAGGGGCAGGGGAGAGGTTAATGAGCAGTTCTTC.

Here the CDR3 DNA reads TGTGCCAGCAGCGAAAGACAGCTAGATACGCAGTATTTT. Its protein is CASSERQLDTQYF. The rearrangement links TRBV7-3 to TRBJ2-3, with TRBD1 as a possible D gene (5 bases). The CDR3 spans 13 residues. The V gene's germline CDR1 is SGHTA and CDR2 FQGTGA. The V end was cut by 5 bases, the J end by 5 bases, with 11 bases between.

This chain joins TRBV5-6 and TRBJ2-7; no clear D gene. Germline V gene lookup returns CDR1 SGHDT and CDR2 YYEEEE. Trimming took off 3 bases at V and 6 bases at J, with 7 bases between the two ends. This CDR3 comprises 11 residues. DNA of the CDR3: TGTGCCAGCAGCTGGAGCTCCGAGCAGTACTTC. Translation gives CASSWSSEQYF. The full variable domain, completed using reference TRBV5-6 and TRBJ2-7, is DAGVTQSPTHLIKTRGQQVTLRCSPKSGHDTVSWYQQALGQGPQFIFQYYEEEERQRGNFPDRFSGHQFPNYSSELNVNALLLGDSALYLCASSWSSEQYFGPGTRLTVT.

The sample holds a few counts of this clonotype. The chain links TRBV4-1 to TRBJ2-4; no definite D call. V lost 2 bases and J 3 bases, leaving 17 bases between the germline ends. Germline V gene sequence: CDR1 MGHRA, CDR2 YSYEKL. The CDR3 is 17 amino acids. The CDR3 DNA is TGCGCCAGCAGCCAAATTCTGGACCTGACAAACAAAAACATTCAGTACTTC. Amino acids: CASSQILDLTNKNIQYF.

This clonotype was detected only a few times. The genes are TRBV4-2 and TRBJ2-1; D is unresolved. Germline CDR1 and CDR2: LGHNA and YNFKEQ. Trimming took off 0 bases at V and 0 bases at J, with 6 bases between the two ends. The CDR3 runs to 15 residues. CDR3: CASSQEHDSYNEQFF. In DNA, the CDR3 is TGTGCCAGCAGCCAAGAGCACGACTCCTACAATGAGCAGTTCTTC.

This clonotype has a count of ten or more. V and J are TRBV11-3 and TRBJ2-4; TRBD1 matches at 9 bases. Germline V gives CDR1 SGHNT, CDR2 YENEEA. CDR3 length: 14 amino acids. Trimming removed 4 bases from V and 7 bases from J; junction bases left unmatched: 5. The chain's CDR3 is CASSYRGRENIQYF. The DNA for the CDR3 is TGTGCCAGCAGCTACAGGGGGCGGGAGAACATTCAGTACTTC.

This clonotype was recorded at least ten times. This sequence joins TRBV9 and TRBJ2-7, with 10 bases that match TRBD2. This CDR3 region has 16 residues. Trimming cost V 4 bases and J 5 bases; bases outside gene matches: 12. The V gene's germline CDR1 is SGDLS and CDR2 YYNGEE. CDR3 loop: CASSRTISGRIDEQYF. The CDR3 bases are TGTGCCAGCAGCAGGACGATTAGCGGGAGGATCGACGAGCAGTACTTC.

In its sample, this clonotype was seen a few times. The rearrangement joins TRBV5-8 to TRBJ1-3; the D is unclear. Germline CDR1 is SGHTS and CDR2 is YDEGEE. Trimming removed 0 bases from V and 0 bases from J, with 13 bases in between. CDR3 length: 17 amino acids. The CDR3 loop is CASSLGLAGSSGNTIYF. The DNA for the CDR3 is TGTGCCAGCAGCTTGGGCCTCGCCGGGAGCTCTGGAAACACCATATATTTT.

J is TRBJ1-5 and V is TRBV12-3 or TRBV12-4; 7 nucleotides align to TRBD1. There are 14 residues in the CDR3. V dropped 3 bases and J dropped 6; count of bases not matched to a gene: 5. Here the CDR3 reads CASSFTPGGQPQHF. CDR3 sequence (DNA): TGTGCCAGCAGTTTCACCCCAGGGGGTCAGCCCCAGCATTTT.

This clonotype was seen repeatedly, ten times or more. This rearrangement joins TRBV12-5 to TRBJ1-1; tentatively, D is TRBD1 (6 bases). CDR1 and CDR2 (germline): LGHNT, FRNRAP. The CDR3 runs to 20 residues. The V end lost 9 bases, the J end lost 4 bases, and 36 bases lay between the germline ends. As DNA, the CDR3 is TGTGCTAGCCAGGGCAGGGGAAGGTCGGGAGGGTCTCGTCGGGGCACTGAAGCTTTCTTT. This gives the protein CASQGRGRSGGSRRGTEAFF.

This clonotype occurred many times. The chain couples TRBV28 to TRBJ2-7; D not certain. The CDR3 is made up of 12 amino acids. CDR1 and CDR2 (germline): MDHEN, SYDVKM. With 5 bases removed from V and 6 bases from J, the gap between germline ends came to 11 bases. The CDR3 loop is CASSPYSGEQYF. The CDR3, as DNA: TGTGCCAGCAGTCCCTATAGTGGCGAGCAGTACTTC. Based on the CDR3 plus reference TRBV28 and TRBJ2-7, the full variable domain is DVKVTQSSRYLVKRTGEKVFLECVQDMDHENMFWYRQDPGLGLRLIYFSYDVKMKEKGDIPEGYSVSREKKERFSLILESASTNQTSMYLCASSPYSGEQYFGPGTRLTVT.

This clonotype was seen ten or more times. The chain has TRBV10-3 and TRBJ2-7, with 7 bases identical to TRBD2. The CDR3 length is 13 residues. V dropped 4 bases and J dropped 3; count of bases not matched to a gene: 3. Germline lookup yields CDR1 ENHRY and CDR2 SYGVKD. CDR3 in DNA: TGTGCCATCAGTGCGGGACTATACTACGAGCAGTACTTC. As protein: CAISAGLYYEQYF.

V and J are TRBV7-2 and TRBJ2-3; D tentatively fits TRBD1 or TRBD2 (5 bases each). CDR1 and CDR2 (germline): SGHTA, FQGNSA. V was shortened by 5 bases and J by 4 bases, with 13 bases between the two germline ends. This CDR3 has 14 residues. CDR3 amino acids: CASSARVGADTQYF. Here the CDR3 DNA reads TGTGCCAGCAGCGCGCGCGTGGGGGCAGATACGCAGTATTTT. The whole variable domain, filled in from reference TRBV7-2 and TRBJ2-3, reads GAGVSQSPSNKVTEKGKDVELRCDPISGHTALYWYRQSLGQGLEFLIYFQGNSAPDKSGLPSDRFSAERTGGSVSTLTIQRTQQEDSAVYLCASSARVGADTQYFGPGTRLTVL.

This clonotype was seen repeatedly, ten times or more. The J gene is TRBJ1-1, the V gene TRBV6-1; TRBD1 is a possible D gene (5 bases). The V end was cut by 3 bases, the J end by 0 bases, with 5 bases between. Germline assignment: CDR1 MNHNS and CDR2 SASEGT. The CDR3 spans 13 residues. This CDR3 is CASSETVNTEAFF. For the CDR3, the DNA is TGTGCCAGCAGTGAGACAGTGAACACTGAAGCTTTCTTT.

The V and J genes are TRBV28 and TRBJ2-1, with D maybe TRBD2 (5 bases). Trimming pared 5 bases from V and 10 bases from J, leaving 15 bases between. CDR3 length: 13 residues. Germline CDR1 MDHEN, CDR2 SYDVKM. Written as DNA, the CDR3 is TGTGCCAGCAGTATCCCGACCTTAGCGGAGCAGTTCTTC. This translates into CASSIPTLAEQFF.

Note on this clonotype: A junction boundary mismatches the germline segment, possibly from a read error. J is TRBJ1-4 and V is TRBV19, with 8 bases fitting TRBD1. The CDR3 spans 15 residues. Germline V gene data show CDR1 as LNHDA and CDR2 as SQIVND (reference sequence). CDR3 in DNA: TGTGCCAGCAGTATCGGCACAGGGGGTAATGAAAAACTGTTTTTT. Protein sequence: CASSIGTGGNEKLFF.

This clonotype was counted at least ten times. This chain joins TRBV28 and TRBJ2-1, with D unresolved. The CDR3 is 14 amino acids. CDR1 is MDHEN, CDR2 SYDVKM, per germline. The germline V and J ends were trimmed by 7 bases and 5 bases, with 15 bases remaining between them. CDR3 region: CASNLSGQDNEQFF. In DNA form, the CDR3 reads TGTGCCAGCAATCTTAGTGGGCAAGACAATGAGCAGTTCTTC.

V gene TRBV6-5 combines with J gene TRBJ2-2; 12 bases match TRBD2. The CDR3 is 16 residues long. The V and J ends lost 4 bases and 4 bases, in that order; junction bases with no gene match: 4. Germline CDR1 is MNHEY and CDR2 is SVGAGI. In DNA, the CDR3 is TGTGCCAGCAGTTCCGGGACTAGCGGGTTCACCGGGGAGCTGTTTTTT. The encoded protein is CASSSGTSGFTGELFF.

This clonotype was detected ten times or more. This chain uses TRBV7-8 with TRBJ2-5; 8 bases fit TRBD2. V trimming: 1 base; J trimming: 9 bases; junction bases outside the gene matches: 10. The CDR3 runs to 15 residues. Per the germline V gene, CDR1 is SGHVS and CDR2 is FQNEAQ. The CDR3 DNA is TGTGCCAGCAGCTTAGACACTAGCGGCCGCAAAGCCCAGTACTTC. Translated, it gives CASSLDTSGRKAQYF.

This clonotype appeared a few times. The chain links TRBV19 to TRBJ1-5, with TRBD1 as a possible D gene (6 bases). This CDR3 contains 17 residues. The germline V and J ends were trimmed by 6 bases and 4 bases, with 22 bases remaining between them. The germline CDR1 and CDR2 sequences are LNHDA and SQIVND (reference sequence). The CDR3 sequence: CASRNPIKQGGNQPQHF. Here the CDR3 DNA reads TGTGCCAGTAGAAACCCCATTAAACAGGGTGGTAATCAGCCCCAGCATTTT.

The chain links TRBV5-1 to TRBJ2-1, with a possible D match to TRBD2 (5 bases). Germline V gene sequence: CDR1 SGHRS, CDR2 YFSETQ. V was pared by 7 bases and J by 5 bases, with 13 bases between. This CDR3 comprises 13 residues. DNA of the CDR3: TGCGCCAGCCGGAGTCTAGCAGACAATGAGCAGTTCTTC. The encoded protein is CASRSLADNEQFF.

The V call is TRBV29-1, the J call TRBJ2-1; D remains ambiguous. V lost 8 bases to trimming and J lost 6 bases, with 8 bases between them. Germline-derived CDR1 and CDR2 are SQVTM and ANQGSEA. This CDR3 has 10 residues. Written as DNA, the CDR3 is TGCAGCCCTCAATCCAATGAGCAGTTCTTC. This codes for CSPQSNEQFF.